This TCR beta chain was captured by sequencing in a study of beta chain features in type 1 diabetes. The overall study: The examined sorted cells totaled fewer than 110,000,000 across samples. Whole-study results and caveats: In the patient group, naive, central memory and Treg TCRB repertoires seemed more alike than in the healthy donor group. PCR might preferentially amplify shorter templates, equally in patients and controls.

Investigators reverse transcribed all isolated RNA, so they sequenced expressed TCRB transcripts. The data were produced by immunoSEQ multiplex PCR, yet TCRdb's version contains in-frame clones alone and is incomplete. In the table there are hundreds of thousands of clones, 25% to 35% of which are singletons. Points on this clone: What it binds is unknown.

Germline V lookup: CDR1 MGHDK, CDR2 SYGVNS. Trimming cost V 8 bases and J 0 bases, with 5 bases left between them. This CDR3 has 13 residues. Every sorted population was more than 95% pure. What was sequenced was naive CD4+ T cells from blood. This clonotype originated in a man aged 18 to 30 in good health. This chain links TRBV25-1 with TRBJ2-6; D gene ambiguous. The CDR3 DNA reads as TGTGCCAGCGGGGACTCTGGGGCCAACGTCCTGACTTTC. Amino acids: CASGDSGANVLTF.